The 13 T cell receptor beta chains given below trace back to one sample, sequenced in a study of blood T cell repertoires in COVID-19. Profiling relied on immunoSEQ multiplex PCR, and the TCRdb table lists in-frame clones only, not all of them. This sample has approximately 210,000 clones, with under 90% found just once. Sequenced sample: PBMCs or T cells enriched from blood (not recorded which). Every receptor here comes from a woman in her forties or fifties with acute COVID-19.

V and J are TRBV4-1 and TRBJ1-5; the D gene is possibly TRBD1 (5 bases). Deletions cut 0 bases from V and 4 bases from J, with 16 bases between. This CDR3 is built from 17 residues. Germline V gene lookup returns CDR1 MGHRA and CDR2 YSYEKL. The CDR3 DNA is TGCGCCAGCAGCCAAGACCGGACATGGAAGGCAAATCAGCCCCAGCATTTT. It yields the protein CASSQDRTWKANQPQHF.

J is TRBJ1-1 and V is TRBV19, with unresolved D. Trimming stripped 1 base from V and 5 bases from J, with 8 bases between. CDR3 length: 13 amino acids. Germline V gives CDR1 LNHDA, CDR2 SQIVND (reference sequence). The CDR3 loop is CASSIGTGTEAFF. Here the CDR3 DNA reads TGTGCCAGTAGTATAGGTACGGGGACTGAAGCTTTCTTT.

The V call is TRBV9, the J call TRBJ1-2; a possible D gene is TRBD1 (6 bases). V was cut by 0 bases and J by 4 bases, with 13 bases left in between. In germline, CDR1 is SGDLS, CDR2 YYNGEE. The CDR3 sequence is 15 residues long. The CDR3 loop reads CASSVDGGRGYGYTF. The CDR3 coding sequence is TGTGCCAGCAGCGTAGACGGAGGCAGGGGCTATGGCTACACCTTC. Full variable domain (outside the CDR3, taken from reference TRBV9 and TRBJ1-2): DSGVTQTPKHLITATGQRVTLRCSPRSGDLSVYWYQQSLDQGLQFLIQYYNGEERAKGNILERFSAQQFPDLHSELNLSSLELGDSALYFCASSVDGGRGYGYTFGSGTRLTVV.

The CDR3 DNA reads TGTGCCAGCAGTCTTATATCGAAGTTGGGAGGGATTTCGGGTTACGAGCAGTACTTC. Encoded protein: CASSLISKLGGISGYEQYF. The gene calls are TRBV28 and TRBJ2-7; 7 bases match TRBD2. In germline, CDR1 is MDHEN, CDR2 SYDVKM. This CDR3 is 19 amino acids long. Trimming took 5 bases from V and 4 from J; bases not matched to a gene: 23.

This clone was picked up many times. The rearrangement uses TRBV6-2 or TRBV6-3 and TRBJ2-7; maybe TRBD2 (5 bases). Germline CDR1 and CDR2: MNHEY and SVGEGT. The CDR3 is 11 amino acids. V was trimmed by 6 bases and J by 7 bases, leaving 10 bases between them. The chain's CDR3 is CASSLRREQYF. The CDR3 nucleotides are TGTGCCAGCAGCCTACGGAGGGAGCAGTACTTC.

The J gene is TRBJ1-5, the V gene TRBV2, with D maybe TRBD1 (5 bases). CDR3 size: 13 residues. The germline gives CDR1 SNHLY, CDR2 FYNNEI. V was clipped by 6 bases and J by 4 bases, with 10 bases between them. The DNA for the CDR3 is TGTGCCAGCAGCAGGGTTGAGAATCAGCCCCAGCATTTT. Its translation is CASSRVENQPQHF.

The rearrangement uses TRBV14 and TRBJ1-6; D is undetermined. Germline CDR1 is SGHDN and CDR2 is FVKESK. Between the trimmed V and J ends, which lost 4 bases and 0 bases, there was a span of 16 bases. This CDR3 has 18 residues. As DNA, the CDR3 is TGTGCCAGCAGCCTCCTCGGCCAGGTGAGCTCCTATAATTCACCCCTCCACTTT. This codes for CASSLLGQVSSYNSPLHF.

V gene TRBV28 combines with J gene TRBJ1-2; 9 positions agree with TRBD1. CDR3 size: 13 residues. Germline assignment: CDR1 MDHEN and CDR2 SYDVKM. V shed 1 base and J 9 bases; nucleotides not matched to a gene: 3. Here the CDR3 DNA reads TGTGCCAGCAGTTTATCGGGACAGGGAAGCTACACCTTC. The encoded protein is CASSLSGQGSYTF.

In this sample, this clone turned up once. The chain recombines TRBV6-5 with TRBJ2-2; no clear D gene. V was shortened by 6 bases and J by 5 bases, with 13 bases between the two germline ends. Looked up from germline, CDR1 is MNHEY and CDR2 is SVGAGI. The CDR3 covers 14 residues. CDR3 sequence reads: CASRNPLITGELFF. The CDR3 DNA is TGTGCCAGCAGGAACCCTCTAATTACCGGGGAGCTGTTTTTT.

As DNA, the CDR3 is TGTGCCAGCAGTTTAGGGACAGGGCCCGCCTACGAGCAGTACTTC. This sequence encodes CASSLGTGPAYEQYF. J is TRBJ2-7 and V is TRBV27; 9 bases map to TRBD1. The CDR3 extends over 15 amino acids. V shed 2 bases and J 2 bases; nucleotides not matched to a gene: 4. Germline loops: CDR1 MNHEY, CDR2 SMNVEV (reference sequence).

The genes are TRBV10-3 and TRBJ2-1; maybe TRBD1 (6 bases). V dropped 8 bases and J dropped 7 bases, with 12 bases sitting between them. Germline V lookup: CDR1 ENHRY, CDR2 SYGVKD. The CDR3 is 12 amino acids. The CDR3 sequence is CAIGDNANEQFF. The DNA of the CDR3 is TGTGCCATCGGGGACAACGCGAATGAGCAGTTCTTC.

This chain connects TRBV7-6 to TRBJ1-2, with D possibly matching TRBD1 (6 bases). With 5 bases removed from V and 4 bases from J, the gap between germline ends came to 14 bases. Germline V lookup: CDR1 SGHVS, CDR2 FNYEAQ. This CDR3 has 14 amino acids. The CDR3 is CASSLGTPPYGYTF. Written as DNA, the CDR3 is TGTGCCAGCAGCCTGGGGACACCTCCCTATGGCTACACCTTC. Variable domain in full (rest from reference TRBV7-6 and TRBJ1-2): GAGVSQSPRYKVTKRGQDVALRCDPISGHVSLYWYRQALGQGPEFLTYFNYEAQQDKSGLPNDRFSAERPEGSISTLTIQRTEQRDSAMYRCASSLGTPPYGYTFGSGTRLTVV.

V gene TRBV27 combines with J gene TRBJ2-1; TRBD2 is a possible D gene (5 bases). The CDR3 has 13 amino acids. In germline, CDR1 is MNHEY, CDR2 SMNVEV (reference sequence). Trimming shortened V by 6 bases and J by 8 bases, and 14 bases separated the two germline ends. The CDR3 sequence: CASSTRVRDEQFF. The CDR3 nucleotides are TGTGCCAGCAGCACGAGGGTCCGGGATGAGCAGTTCTTC.